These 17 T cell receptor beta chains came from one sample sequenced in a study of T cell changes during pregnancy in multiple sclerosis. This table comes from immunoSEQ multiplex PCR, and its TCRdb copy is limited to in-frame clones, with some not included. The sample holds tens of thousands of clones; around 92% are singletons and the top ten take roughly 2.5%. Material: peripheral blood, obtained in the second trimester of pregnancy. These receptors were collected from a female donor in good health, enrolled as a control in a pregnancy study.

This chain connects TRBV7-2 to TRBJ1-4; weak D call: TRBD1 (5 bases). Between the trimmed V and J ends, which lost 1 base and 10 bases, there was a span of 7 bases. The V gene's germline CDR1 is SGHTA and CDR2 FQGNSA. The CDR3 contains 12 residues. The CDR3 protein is CASSLDGGKLFF. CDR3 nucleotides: TGTGCCAGCAGCTTAGACGGGGGAAAACTGTTTTTT.

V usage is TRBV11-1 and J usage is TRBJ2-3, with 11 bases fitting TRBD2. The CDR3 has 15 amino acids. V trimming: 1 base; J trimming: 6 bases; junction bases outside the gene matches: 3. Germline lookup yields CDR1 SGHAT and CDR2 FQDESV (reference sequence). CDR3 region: CASSLVAGGLDTQYF. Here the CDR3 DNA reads TGTGCCAGCAGCTTAGTAGCGGGGGGGCTGGATACGCAGTATTTT.

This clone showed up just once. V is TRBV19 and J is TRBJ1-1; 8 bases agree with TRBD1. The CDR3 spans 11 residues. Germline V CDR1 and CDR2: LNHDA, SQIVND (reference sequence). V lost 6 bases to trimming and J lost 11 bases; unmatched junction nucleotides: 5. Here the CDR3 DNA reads TGTGCCAGTAGCCCCAGGACAGGGGCTTTCTTT. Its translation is CASSPRTGAFF.

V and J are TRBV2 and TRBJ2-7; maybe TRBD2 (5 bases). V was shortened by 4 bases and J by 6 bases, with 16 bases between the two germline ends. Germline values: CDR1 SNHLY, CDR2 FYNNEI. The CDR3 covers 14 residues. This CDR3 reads CASSVQPPRGEQYF. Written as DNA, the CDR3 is TGTGCCAGCAGTGTACAGCCCCCCCGGGGCGAGCAGTACTTC. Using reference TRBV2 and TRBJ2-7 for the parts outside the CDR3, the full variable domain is EPEVTQTPSHQVTQMGQEVILRCVPISNHLYFYWYRQILGQKVEFLVSFYNNEISEKSEIFDDQFSVERPDGSNFTLKIRSTKLEDSAMYFCASSVQPPRGEQYFGPGTRLTVT.

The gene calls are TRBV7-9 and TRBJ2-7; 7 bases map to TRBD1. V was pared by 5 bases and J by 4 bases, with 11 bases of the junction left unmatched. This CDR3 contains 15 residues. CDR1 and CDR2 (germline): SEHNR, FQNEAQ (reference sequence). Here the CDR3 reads CASSAMGQSFYEQYF. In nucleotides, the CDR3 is TGTGCCAGCAGCGCAATGGGACAGTCCTTTTACGAGCAGTACTTC. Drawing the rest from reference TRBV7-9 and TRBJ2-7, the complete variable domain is DTGVSQNPRHKITKRGQNVTFRCDPISEHNRLYWYRQTLGQGPEFLTYFQNEAQLEKSRLLSDRFSAERPKGSFSTLEIQRTEQGDSAMYLCASSAMGQSFYEQYFGPGTRLTVT.

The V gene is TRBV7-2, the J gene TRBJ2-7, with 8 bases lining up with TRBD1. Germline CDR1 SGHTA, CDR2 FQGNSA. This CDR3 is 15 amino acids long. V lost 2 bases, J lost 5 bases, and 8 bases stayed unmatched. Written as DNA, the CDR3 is TGTGCCAGCAGCTTACGAGGACAGGGCGGGAACGAGCAGTACTTC. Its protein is CASSLRGQGGNEQYF.

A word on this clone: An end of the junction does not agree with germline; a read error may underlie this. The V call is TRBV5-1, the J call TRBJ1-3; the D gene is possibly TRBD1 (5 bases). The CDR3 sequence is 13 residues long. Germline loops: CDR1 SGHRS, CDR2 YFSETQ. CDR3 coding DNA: TGCGCCAGCAGCTCCGGGACTGGAGACACCATATATTTT. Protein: CASSSGTGDTIYF.

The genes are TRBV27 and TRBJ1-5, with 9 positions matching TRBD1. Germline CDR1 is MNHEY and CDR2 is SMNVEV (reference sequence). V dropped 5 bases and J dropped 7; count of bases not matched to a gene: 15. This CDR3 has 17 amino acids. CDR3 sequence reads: CASSPFVSGTGMQPQHF. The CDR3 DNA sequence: TGTGCCAGCAGTCCCTTCGTCTCCGGGACAGGGATGCAGCCCCAGCATTTT.

The CDR3, as DNA: TGTGCCAGCAGTACACAGGGGGTAGCGCACGAGCAGTACTTC. This sequence encodes CASSTQGVAHEQYF. V usage is TRBV6-5 and J usage is TRBJ2-7, with TRBD1 matching 8 bases. The germline V gene encodes CDR1 MNHEY and CDR2 SVGAGI. This CDR3 has 14 amino acids. The trim removed 5 bases at V and 5 bases at J, leaving 8 bases unmatched.

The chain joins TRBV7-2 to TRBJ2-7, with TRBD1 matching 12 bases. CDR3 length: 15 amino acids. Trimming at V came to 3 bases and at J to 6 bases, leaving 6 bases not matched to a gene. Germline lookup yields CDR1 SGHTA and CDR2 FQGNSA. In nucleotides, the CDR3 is TGTGCCAGCAGCTTTTGGGACAGGGGGCTCGGCGAGCAGTACTTC. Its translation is CASSFWDRGLGEQYF.

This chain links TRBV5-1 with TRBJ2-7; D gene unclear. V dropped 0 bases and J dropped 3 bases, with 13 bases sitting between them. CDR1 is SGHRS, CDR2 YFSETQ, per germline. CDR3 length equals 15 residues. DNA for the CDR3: TGCGCCAGCAGCTTGGACGGAACCTCGGGCTACGAGCAGTACTTC. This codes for CASSLDGTSGYEQYF.

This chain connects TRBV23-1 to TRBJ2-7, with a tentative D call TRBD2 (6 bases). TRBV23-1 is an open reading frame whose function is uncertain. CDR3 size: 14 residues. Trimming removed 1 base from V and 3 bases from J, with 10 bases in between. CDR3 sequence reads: CASSQLTGDYEQYF. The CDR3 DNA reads TGCGCCAGCAGTCAATTGACGGGGGACTACGAGCAGTACTTC.

CDR3 sequence (DNA): TGCAGCGCTGGGGGGGTCGTTGACCGGGCCACAGATACGCAGTATTTT. Protein product: CSAGGVVDRATDTQYF. The rearrangement uses TRBV29-1 and TRBJ2-3; TRBD2 matches at 7 bases. Germline CDR1 is SQVTM and CDR2 is ANQGSEA. This CDR3 has 16 residues. The junction had 15 bases not matched to a gene; V was cut back by 7 bases and J by 2 bases.

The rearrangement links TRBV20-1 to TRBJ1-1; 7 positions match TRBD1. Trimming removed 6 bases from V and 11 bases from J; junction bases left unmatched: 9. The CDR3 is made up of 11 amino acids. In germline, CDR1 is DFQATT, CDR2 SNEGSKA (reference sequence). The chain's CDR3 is CSAPTGSTAFF. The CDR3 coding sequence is TGCAGTGCGCCGACAGGGTCTACGGCTTTCTTT.

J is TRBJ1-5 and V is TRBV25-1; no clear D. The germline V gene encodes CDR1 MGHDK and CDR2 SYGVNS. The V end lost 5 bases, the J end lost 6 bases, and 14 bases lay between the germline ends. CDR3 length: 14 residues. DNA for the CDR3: TGTGCCAGCAGTACGGGGTATGGAAGTCAGCCCCAGCATTTT. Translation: CASSTGYGSQPQHF.

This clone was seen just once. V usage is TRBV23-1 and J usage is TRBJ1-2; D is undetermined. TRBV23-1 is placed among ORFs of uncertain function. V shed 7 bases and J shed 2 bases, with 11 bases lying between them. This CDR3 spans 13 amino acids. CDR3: CASIPGRNYGYTF. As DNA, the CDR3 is TGCGCCAGCATTCCGGGAAGAAACTATGGCTACACCTTC.

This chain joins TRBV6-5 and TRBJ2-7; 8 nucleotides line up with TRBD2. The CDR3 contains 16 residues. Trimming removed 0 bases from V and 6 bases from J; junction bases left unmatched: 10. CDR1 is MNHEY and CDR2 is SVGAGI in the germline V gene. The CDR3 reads CASSYSLSGRLGEQYF. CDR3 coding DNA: TGTGCCAGCAGTTACTCATTAAGCGGGAGACTCGGCGAGCAGTACTTC.